One TCR beta chain is described in this entry. These data belong to a study of OX40 agonist ivuxolimab in advanced cancers. Profiled with immunoSEQ multiplex PCR; TCRdb holds only in-frame clones, not every one. The data contain 70,000 to 90,000 clones, around 84% of them seen just once; the ten biggest clones take up about 7%. Looked up from germline, CDR1 is LGHNA and CDR2 is YSLEER. Trimming pared 0 bases from V and 3 bases from J, leaving 12 bases between. This CDR3 is built from 17 residues. The genes are TRBV4-3 and TRBJ1-6; D is unresolved. The sample was CD4+ or CD8+ T cells sorted from blood, taken in a trial of the OX40 agonist ivuxolimab. This TCR was recovered from an adult with an advanced solid tumor such as melanoma, head and neck, liver or kidney cancer. This CDR3 reads CASSQDLTPGYNSPLHF. CDR3 nucleotides: TGCGCCAGCAGCCAAGATCTTACCCCGGGCTATAATTCACCCCTCCACTTT.